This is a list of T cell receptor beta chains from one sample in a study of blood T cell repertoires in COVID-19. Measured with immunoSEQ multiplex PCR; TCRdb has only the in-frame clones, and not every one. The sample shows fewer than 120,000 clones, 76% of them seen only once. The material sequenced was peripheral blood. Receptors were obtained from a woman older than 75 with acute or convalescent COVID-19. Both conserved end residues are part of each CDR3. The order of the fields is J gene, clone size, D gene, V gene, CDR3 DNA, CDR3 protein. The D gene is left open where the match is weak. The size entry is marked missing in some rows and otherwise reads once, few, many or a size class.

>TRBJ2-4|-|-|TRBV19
TGTGCCAGTAGTGGTCGGGAGGTCTCGGGGGCAAAAAACATTCAGTACTTC
CASSGREVSGAKNIQYF
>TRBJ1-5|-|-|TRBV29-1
TGCAGCGTTGAACCCCAATGTCGGAATCAGCCCCAGCATTTT
CSVEPQCRNQPQHF
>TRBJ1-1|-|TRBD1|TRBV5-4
TGTGCCAGCAGCAGCAAACAGGGGGTCGGCACTGAAGCTTTCTTT
CASSSKQGVGTEAFF
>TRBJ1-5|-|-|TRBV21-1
TGTGCCAGCAGCCGGCCCAGGCAGACGATCCCCCAGCCCCAGCATTTT
CASSRPRQTIPQPQHF
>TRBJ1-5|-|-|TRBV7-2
TGTGCCAGCAGCTTAGAAGGGGAGGGAGTAATTGGCAATCAGCCCCAGCATTTT
CASSLEGEGVIGNQPQHF
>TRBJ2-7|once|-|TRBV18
TGTGCCAGCTCACCCGCCGACAGAACCTACGAGCAGTACTTC
CASSPADRTYEQYF
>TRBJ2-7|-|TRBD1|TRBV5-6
TGTGCCAGCAGCCCGACAGGGGGTCGTCACGAGCAGTACTTC
CASSPTGGRHEQYF
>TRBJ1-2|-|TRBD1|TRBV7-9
TGTGCCAGCAGCTCCTGGGACAGTAACTATGGCTACACCTTC
CASSSWDSNYGYTF
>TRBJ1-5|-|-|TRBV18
TGTGCCAGCTCACCACCAGGGACAAGTAATCAGCCCCAGCATTTT
CASSPPGTSNQPQHF
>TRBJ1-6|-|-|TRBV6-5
TGTGCCAGCAGCCCCGTGGGGGTTAGCGGTTCACCCCTCCACTTT
CASSPVGVSGSPLHF
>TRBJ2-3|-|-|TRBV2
TGTGCCAACTCAGGGACAACTAGCACAGATACGCAGTATTTT
CANSGTTSTDTQYF
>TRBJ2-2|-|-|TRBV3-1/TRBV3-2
TGTGCCAGCAGCCCTAGTTGGACCGGGGAGCTGTTTTTT
CASSPSWTGELFF
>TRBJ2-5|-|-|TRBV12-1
TGTGCCAGCTCCGGCAGGGGAGATTGGGAGACCCAGTACTTC
CASSGRGDWETQYF
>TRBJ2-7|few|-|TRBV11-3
TGTGCCAGCAGCCCCCGGACGGGATTCCAGCAGTACTTC
CASSPRTGFQQYF
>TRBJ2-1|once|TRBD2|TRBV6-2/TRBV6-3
TGTGCCAGCAGTTACCTACTAGCGGGGCAGCAGTTCTTC
CASSYLLAGQQFF
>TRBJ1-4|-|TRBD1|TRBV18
TGTGCCAGCTCCCCCCGACAGGGAACAAATGAAAAACTGTTTTTT
CASSPRQGTNEKLFF
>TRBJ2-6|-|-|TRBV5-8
TGTGCCAGCAGCCGGAGGGGCTCTGGGGCCAACGTCCTGACTTTC
CASSRRGSGANVLTF
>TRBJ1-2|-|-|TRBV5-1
TGCGCCAGCAGCTTGGACACTAACTATGGCTACACCTTC
CASSLDTNYGYTF
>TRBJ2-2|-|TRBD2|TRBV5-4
TGTGCCAGCAGCCCGCTAGCGGGGGGTACCAACACCGGGGAGCTGTTTTTT
CASSPLAGGTNTGELFF
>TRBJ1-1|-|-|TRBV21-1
TGTGCCAGCAGCCGGGACAGGAACCACACTGAAGCTTTCTTT
CASSRDRNHTEAFF
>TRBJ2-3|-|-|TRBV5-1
TGCGCCAGCAGCTTGGGCGTACCAGATACGCAGTATTTT
CASSLGVPDTQYF
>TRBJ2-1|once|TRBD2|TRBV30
TGTGCCTGGATAAGAAAGGGACTAGCCGTTAGAAGCTCCTACAATGAGCAGTTCTTC
CAWIRKGLAVRSSYNEQFF
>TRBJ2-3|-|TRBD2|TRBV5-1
TGCGCCAGCAGCTTGGGGAGCGGGGTGGCAGATACGCAGTATTTT
CASSLGSGVADTQYF
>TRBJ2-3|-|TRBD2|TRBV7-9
TGTGCCAGCAGCTTAATACTAGCGGGGGGGCCTGCCGCAGATACGCAGTATTTT
CASSLILAGGPAADTQYF
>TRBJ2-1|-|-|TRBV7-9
TGTGCCAGCAGCTCGCAGAGGGTAGCCTACGGCAATGAGCAGTTCTTC
CASSSQRVAYGNEQFF
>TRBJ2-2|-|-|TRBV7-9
TGTGCCAGCAGCGCACCGGCTAGAAAAGGCGGGGAGCTGTTTTTT
CASSAPARKGGELFF
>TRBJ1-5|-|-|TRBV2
TGTGCCAGCAGTGACGGAGGCACTTGGGGGGGTCAGCCCCAGCATTTT
CASSDGGTWGGQPQHF
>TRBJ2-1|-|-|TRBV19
TGTGCCACCAGGGGCGGCCGCCCCTACAATGAGCAGTTCTTC
CATRGGRPYNEQFF
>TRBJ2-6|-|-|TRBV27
TGTGCCAGCAGTTCCCAGAACTCTGGGGCCAACGTCCTGACTTTC
CASSSQNSGANVLTF
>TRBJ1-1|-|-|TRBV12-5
TGTGCTAGTGATTCCTATACCACTGAAGCTTTCTTT
CASDSYTTEAFF
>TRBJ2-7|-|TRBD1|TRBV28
TGTGCCAGCAGTTTACCCCTACAGGGGGCGCACGAGCAGTACTTC
CASSLPLQGAHEQYF